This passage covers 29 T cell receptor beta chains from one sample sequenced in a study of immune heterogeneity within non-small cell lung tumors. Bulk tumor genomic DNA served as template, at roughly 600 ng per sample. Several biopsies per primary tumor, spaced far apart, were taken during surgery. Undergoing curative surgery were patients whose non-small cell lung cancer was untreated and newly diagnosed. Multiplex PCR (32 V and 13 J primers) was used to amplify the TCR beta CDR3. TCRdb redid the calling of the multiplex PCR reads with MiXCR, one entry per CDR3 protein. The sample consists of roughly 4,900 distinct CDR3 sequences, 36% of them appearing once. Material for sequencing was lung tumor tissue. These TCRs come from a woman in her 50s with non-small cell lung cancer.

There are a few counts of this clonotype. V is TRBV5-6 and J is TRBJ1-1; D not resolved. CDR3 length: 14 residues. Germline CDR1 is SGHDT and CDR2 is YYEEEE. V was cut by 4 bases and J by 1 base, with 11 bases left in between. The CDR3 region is CASSRSGRNTEAFF. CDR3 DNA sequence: TGTGCCAGCAGCCGATCAGGCAGGAACACTGAAGCTTTCTTT.

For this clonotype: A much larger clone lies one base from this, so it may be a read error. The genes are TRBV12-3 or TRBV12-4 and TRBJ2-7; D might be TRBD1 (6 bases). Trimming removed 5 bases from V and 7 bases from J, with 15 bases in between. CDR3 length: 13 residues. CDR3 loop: CASSGDTDLEQYF. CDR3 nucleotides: TGTGCCAGCAGTGGGGACACCGACCTGGAGCAGTACTTC.

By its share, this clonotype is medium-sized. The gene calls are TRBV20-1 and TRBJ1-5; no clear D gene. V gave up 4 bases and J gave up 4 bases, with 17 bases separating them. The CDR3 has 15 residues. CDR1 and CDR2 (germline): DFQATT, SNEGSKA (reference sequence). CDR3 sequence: CSAMRLGVGNQPQHF. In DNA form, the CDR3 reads TGCAGTGCTATGAGACTCGGTGTGGGAAATCAGCCCCAGCATTTT.

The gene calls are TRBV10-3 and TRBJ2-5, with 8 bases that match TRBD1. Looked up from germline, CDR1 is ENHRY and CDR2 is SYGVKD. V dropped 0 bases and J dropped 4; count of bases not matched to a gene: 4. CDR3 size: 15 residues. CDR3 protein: CAISESWTGRETQYF. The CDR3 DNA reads TGTGCCATCAGTGAGTCGTGGACAGGGCGAGAGACCCAGTACTTC.

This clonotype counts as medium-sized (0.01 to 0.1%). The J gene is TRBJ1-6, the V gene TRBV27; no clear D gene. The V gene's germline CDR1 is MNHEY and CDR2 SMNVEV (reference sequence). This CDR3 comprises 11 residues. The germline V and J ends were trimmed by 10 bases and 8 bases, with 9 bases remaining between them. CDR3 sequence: CANLSDSPLHF. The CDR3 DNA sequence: TGTGCCAACCTATCGGATTCACCCCTCCACTTT.

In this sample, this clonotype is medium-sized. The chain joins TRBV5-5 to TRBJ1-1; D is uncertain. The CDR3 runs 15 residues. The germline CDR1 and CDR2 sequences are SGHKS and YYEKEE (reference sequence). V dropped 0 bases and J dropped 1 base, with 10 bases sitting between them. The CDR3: CASSLDLAENTEAFF. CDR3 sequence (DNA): TGTGCCAGCAGCTTGGATTTGGCGGAGAACACTGAAGCTTTCTTT.

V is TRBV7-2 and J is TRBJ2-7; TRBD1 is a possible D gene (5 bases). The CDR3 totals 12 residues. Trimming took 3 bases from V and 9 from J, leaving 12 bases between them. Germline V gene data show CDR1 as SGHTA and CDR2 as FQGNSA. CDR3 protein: CASSFRVWGQYF. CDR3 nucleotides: TGTGCCAGCAGCTTCAGGGTGTGGGGGCAGTACTTC. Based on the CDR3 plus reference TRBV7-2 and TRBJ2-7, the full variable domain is GAGVSQSPSNKVTEKGKDVELRCDPISGHTALYWYRQSLGQGLEFLIYFQGNSAPDKSGLPSDRFSAERTGGSVSTLTIQRTQQEDSAVYLCASSFRVWGQYFGPGTRLTVT.

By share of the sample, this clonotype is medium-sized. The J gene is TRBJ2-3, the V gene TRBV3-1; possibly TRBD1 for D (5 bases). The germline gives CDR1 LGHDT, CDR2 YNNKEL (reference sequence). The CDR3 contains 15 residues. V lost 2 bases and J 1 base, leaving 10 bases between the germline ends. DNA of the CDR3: TGTGCCAGCAGCCAACAGGGTGTGGGCACAGATACGCAGTATTTT. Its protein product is CASSQQGVGTDTQYF.

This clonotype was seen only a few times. In nucleotides, the CDR3 is TGCAGTGCTAGAAGGGGGCCTGGTGGGTCACCCCTCCACTTT. This gives the protein CSARRGPGGSPLHF. The gene calls are TRBV20-1 and TRBJ1-6; 7 bases are a match to TRBD1. With 2 bases clipped from V and 10 bases from J, the junction kept 8 bases outside the gene matches. The CDR3 consists of 14 residues. Germline CDR1 DFQATT, CDR2 SNEGSKA (reference sequence).

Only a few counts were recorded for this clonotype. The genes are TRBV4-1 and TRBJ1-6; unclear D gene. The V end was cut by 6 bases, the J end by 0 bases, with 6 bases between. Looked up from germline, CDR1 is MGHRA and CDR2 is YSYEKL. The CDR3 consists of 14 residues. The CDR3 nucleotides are TGCGCCAGCAGTGAGTTCTCCTATAATTCACCCCTCCACTTT. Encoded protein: CASSEFSYNSPLHF.

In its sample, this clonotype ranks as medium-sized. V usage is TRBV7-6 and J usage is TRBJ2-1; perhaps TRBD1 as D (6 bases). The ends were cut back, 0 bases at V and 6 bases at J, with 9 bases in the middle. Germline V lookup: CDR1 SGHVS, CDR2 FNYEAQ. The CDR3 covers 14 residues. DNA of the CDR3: TGTGCCAGCAGCTTAGCGGCAGGGGTCAATGAGCAGTTCTTC. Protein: CASSLAAGVNEQFF.

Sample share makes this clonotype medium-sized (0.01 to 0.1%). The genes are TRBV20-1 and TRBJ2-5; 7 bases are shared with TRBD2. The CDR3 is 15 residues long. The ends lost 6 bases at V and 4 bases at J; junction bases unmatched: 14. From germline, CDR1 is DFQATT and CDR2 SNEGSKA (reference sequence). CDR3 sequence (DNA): TGCAGTGCCCCACGTGGGGGGGGTACAAGAGAGACCCAGTACTTC. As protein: CSAPRGGGTRETQYF.

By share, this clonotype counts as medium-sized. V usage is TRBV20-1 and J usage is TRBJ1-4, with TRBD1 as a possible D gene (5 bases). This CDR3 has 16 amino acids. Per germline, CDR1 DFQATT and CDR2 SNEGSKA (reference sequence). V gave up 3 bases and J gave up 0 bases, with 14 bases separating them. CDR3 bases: TGCAGTGCTAGCGGGGGTGAAACCGCAACTAATGAAAAACTGTTTTTT. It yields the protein CSASGGETATNEKLFF.

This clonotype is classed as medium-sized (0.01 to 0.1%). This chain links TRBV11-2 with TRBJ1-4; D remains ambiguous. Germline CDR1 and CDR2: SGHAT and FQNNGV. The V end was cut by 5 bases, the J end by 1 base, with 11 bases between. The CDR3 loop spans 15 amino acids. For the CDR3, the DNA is TGTGCCAGCAGCCCTCGCCGGGAAACTAATGAAAAACTGTTTTTT. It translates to CASSPRRETNEKLFF. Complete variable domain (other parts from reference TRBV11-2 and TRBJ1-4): EAGVAQSPRYKIIEKRQSVAFWCNPISGHATLYWYQQILGQGPKLLIQFQNNGVVDDSQLPKDRFSAERLKGVDSTLKIQPAKLEDSAVYLCASSPRRETNEKLFFGSGTQLSVL.

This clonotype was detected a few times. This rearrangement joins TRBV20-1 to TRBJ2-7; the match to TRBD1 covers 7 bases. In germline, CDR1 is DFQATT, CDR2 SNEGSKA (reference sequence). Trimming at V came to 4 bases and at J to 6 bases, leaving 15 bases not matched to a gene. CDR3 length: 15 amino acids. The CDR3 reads CSAMFTGTAYPEQYF. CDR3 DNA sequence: TGCAGTGCTATGTTCACCGGGACAGCATACCCCGAGCAGTACTTC.

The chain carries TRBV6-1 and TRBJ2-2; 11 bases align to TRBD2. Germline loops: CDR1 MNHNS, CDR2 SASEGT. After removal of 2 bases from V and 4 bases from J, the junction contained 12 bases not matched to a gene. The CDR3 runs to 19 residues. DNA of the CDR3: TGTGCCAGCAGTGAATGGGGGGTAGCGGGGGGGGGGGGCACCGGGGAGCTGTTTTTT. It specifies CASSEWGVAGGGGTGELFF.

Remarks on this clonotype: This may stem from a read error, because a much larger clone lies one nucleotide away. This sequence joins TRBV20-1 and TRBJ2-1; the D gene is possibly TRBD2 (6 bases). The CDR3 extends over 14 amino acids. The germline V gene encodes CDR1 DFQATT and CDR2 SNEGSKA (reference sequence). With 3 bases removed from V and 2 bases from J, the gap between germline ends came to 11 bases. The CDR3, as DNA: TGCAGTGCTAGCGGGAGAAACCCCTACAATGAGCAGTTCTTC. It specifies CSASGRNPYNEQFF.

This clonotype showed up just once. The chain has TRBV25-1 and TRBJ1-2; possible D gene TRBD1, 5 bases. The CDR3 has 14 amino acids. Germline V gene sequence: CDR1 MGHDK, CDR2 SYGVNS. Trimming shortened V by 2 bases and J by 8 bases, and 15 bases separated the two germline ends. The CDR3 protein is CASSETTRGNGYTF. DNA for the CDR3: TGTGCCAGCAGTGAAACCACCCGGGGGAACGGCTACACCTTC.

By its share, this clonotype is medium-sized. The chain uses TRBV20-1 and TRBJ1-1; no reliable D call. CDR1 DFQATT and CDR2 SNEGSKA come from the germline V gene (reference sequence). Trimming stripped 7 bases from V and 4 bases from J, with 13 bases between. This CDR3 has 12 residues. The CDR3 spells CSDSGLGTEAFF. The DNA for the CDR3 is TGCAGTGACTCAGGATTAGGCACTGAAGCTTTCTTT.

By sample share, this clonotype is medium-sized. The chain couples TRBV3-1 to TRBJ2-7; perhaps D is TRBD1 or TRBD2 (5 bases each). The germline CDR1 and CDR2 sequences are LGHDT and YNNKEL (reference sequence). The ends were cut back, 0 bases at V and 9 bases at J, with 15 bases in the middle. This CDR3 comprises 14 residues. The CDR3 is CASSQESGTGGQYF. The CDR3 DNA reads TGTGCCAGCAGCCAAGAGTCGGGGACCGGAGGGCAGTACTTC.

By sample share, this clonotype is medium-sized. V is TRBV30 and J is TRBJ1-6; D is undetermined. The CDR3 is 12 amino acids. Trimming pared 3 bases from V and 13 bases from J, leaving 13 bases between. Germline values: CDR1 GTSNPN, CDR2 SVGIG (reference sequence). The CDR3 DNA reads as TGTGCCTGGAGAGGCTTTGTGGGGCCCCTCCACTTT. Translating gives CAWRGFVGPLHF.

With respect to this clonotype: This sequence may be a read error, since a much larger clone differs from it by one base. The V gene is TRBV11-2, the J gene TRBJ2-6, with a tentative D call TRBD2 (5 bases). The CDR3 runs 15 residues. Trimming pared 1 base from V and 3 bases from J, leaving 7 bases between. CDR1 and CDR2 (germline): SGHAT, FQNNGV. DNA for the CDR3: TGTGCCAGCAGCTTAGTCCGGGATGGGGCCAACGTCCTGACTTTC. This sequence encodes CASSLVRDGANVLTF.

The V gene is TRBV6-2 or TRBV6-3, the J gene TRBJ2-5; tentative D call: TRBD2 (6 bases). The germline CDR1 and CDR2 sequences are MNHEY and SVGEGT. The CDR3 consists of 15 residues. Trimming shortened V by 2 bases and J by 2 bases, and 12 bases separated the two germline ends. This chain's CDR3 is CASSYPSSGQETQYF. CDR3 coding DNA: TGTGCCAGCAGTTACCCGTCAAGCGGGCAAGAGACCCAGTACTTC.

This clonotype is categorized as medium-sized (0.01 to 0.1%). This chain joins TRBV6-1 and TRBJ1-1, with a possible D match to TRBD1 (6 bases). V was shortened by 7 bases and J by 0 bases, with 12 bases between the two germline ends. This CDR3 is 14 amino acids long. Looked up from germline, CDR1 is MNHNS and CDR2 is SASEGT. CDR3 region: CASTFGGMNTEAFF. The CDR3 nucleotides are TGTGCCAGCACCTTCGGGGGCATGAACACTGAAGCTTTCTTT.

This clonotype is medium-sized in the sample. DNA for the CDR3: TGTGCCAGCAGGTTGACAGGGCCCTATTATGGCTACACCTTC. It specifies CASRLTGPYYGYTF. V usage is TRBV6-1 and J usage is TRBJ1-2, with 7 bases identical to TRBD1. Trimming took 6 bases from V and 5 from J; bases not matched to a gene: 9. From germline, CDR1 is MNHNS and CDR2 SASEGT. CDR3 length: 14 residues.

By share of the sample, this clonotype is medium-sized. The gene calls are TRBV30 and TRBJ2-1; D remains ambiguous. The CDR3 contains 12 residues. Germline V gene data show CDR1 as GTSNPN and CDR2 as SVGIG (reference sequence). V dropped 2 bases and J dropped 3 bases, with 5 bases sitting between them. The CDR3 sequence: CAWSWRYNEQFF. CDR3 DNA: TGTGCCTGGAGTTGGCGCTACAATGAGCAGTTCTTC.

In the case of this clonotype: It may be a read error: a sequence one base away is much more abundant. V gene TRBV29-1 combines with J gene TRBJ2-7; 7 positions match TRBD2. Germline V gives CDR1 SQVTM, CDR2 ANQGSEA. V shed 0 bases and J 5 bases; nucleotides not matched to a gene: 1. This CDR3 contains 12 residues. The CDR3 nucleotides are TGCAGCGTTGAAGAGGGGGGGAACGAGCAGTACTTC. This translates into CSVEEGGNEQYF.

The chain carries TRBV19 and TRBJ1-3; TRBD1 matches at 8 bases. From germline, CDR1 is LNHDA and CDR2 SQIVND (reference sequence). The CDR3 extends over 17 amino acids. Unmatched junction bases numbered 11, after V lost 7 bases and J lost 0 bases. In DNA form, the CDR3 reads TGTGCCAGTACCATGGACAGGGTGGTTCACTCTGGAAACACCATATATTTT. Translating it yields CASTMDRVVHSGNTIYF.

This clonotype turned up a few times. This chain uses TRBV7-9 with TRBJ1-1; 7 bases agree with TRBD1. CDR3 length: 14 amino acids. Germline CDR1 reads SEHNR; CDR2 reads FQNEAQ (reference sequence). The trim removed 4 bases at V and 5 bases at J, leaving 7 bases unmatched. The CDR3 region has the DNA TGTGCCAGCAGCTGGAGGACAGGCGGGACTGAAGCTTTCTTT. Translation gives CASSWRTGGTEAFF.